The 21 T cell receptor beta chains presented below share a single source sample, sequenced in a study of siplizumab effects on memory and regulatory T cells. Measured with immunoSEQ multiplex PCR; TCRdb has only the in-frame clones, and not every one. Among about 46,000 clones, 93% were seen once, and the ten largest hold 17%. Sequencing input: CD8+ T cells sorted from blood. These receptors all stem from a human donor in good health.

This sequence joins TRBV7-9 and TRBJ2-1, with 7 bases matching TRBD2. Germline CDR1 SEHNR, CDR2 FQNEAQ (reference sequence). J lost 9 bases, V lost 4 bases, and 3 bases had no gene match. This CDR3 has 12 amino acids. Written as DNA, the CDR3 is TGTGCCAGCAGCTCAACTAGCGTTGAGCAGTTCTTC. Amino acid sequence: CASSSTSVEQFF.

The V and J genes are TRBV6-5 and TRBJ2-7; the match to TRBD2 covers 14 bases. The J segment lost 6 bases and the V segment lost 9 bases, leaving 7 bases of the junction unmatched. Germline V gene lookup returns CDR1 MNHEY and CDR2 SVGAGI. The CDR3 is 14 residues long. CDR3 region: CASAGLAGVREQYF. CDR3 DNA sequence: TGTGCCAGTGCGGGACTAGCGGGAGTACGCGAGCAGTACTTC.

This clone was seen a single time. The V call is TRBV5-5, the J call TRBJ1-2; 9 bases align to TRBD1. The CDR3 extends over 15 amino acids. CDR1 and CDR2 (germline): SGHKS, YYEKEE (reference sequence). The junction had 5 bases not matched to a gene; V was cut back by 1 base and J by 4 bases. CDR3 nucleotides: TGTGCCAGCAGCTTGTGGGTGGGACAGGGCTATGGCTACACCTTC. Its protein is CASSLWVGQGYGYTF.

This chain uses TRBV5-1 with TRBJ2-2; D unresolved. The CDR3 is 15 residues long. From germline, CDR1 is SGHRS and CDR2 YFSETQ. Trimming cost V 3 bases and J 1 base, with 10 bases left between them. The CDR3 is CASSSHWGNTGELFF. CDR3 sequence (DNA): TGCGCCAGCAGCTCCCATTGGGGGAACACCGGGGAGCTGTTTTTT. Together with reference TRBV5-1 and TRBJ2-2, the CDR3 gives the full variable domain: KAGVTQTPRYLIKTRGQQVTLSCSPISGHRSVSWYQQTPGQGLQFLFEYFSETQRNKGNFPGRFSGRQFSNSRSEMNVSTLELGDSALYLCASSSHWGNTGELFFGEGSRLTVL.

The chain is built from TRBV5-4 and TRBJ2-3; 8 bases fit TRBD2. The length of the CDR3 is 15 residues. Germline V gene data show CDR1 as SGHNT and CDR2 as YYREEE (reference sequence). J lost 0 bases, V lost 5 bases, and 5 bases had no gene match. As DNA, the CDR3 is TGTGCCAGCAGGCCTGCGGGAGGCAGCACAGATACGCAGTATTTT. Translation: CASRPAGGSTDTQYF.

This clone was counted between two and nine times. The chain uses TRBV15 and TRBJ1-2, with D perhaps TRBD1 (5 bases). Germline V lookup: CDR1 LNHNV, CDR2 YYDKDF (reference sequence). V was clipped by 0 bases and J by 4 bases, with 12 bases between them. This CDR3 is 15 amino acids long. The chain's CDR3 is CATSREQGRSYGYTF. The CDR3 DNA sequence: TGTGCCACCAGCAGAGAGCAGGGAAGATCCTATGGCTACACCTTC. Full variable domain (remainder filled in from reference TRBV15 and TRBJ1-2): DAMVIQNPRYQVTQFGKPVTLSCSQTLNHNVMYWYQQKSSQAPKLLFHYYDKDFNNEADTPDNFQSRRPNTSFCFLDIRSPGLGDTAMYLCATSREQGRSYGYTFGSGTRLTVV.

The genes are TRBV20-1 and TRBJ2-7; D remains unclear. Trimming took 2 bases from V and 6 from J, leaving 5 bases between them. The CDR3 has 10 residues. Germline lookup yields CDR1 DFQATT and CDR2 SNEGSKA (reference sequence). DNA of the CDR3: TGCAGTGCTAGAATCTCCGAGCAGTACTTC. As protein: CSARISEQYF.

The rearrangement links TRBV18 to TRBJ2-1, with a weak D call TRBD1 (6 bases). Trimming removed 4 bases at V and 0 bases at J, with 13 bases between. Germline CDR1 reads KGHSH; CDR2 reads LQKENI. The CDR3 has 16 amino acids. The CDR3 sequence: CASSRQAPSSYNEQFF. The DNA of the CDR3 is TGTGCCAGCTCACGACAGGCCCCTAGCTCCTACAATGAGCAGTTCTTC. The variable domain in full, with the rest retrieved from reference TRBV18 and TRBJ2-1, is NAGVMQNPRHLVRRRGQEARLRCSPMKGHSHVYWYRQLPEEGLKFMVYLQKENIIDESGMPKERFSAEFPKEGPSILRIQQVVRGDSAAYFCASSRQAPSSYNEQFFGPGTRLTVL.

The V call is TRBV7-8, the J call TRBJ1-2, with D possibly TRBD1 on 5 matching bases. Germline-derived CDR1 and CDR2 are SGHVS and FQNEAQ. This CDR3 region has 16 residues. The V end lost 0 bases, the J end lost 4 bases, and 15 bases lay between the germline ends. As DNA, the CDR3 is TGTGCCAGCAGCTTAGCGACGTCGGGACGCTTCTATGGCTACACCTTC. The encoded protein is CASSLATSGRFYGYTF.

The chain joins TRBV28 to TRBJ2-3, with D maybe TRBD2 (6 bases). Trimming shortened V by 5 bases and J by 2 bases, and 17 bases separated the two germline ends. This CDR3 is 16 amino acids long. The germline CDR1 and CDR2 sequences are MDHEN and SYDVKM. CDR3 sequence reads: CASSDGTHKPTDTQYF. CDR3 nucleotide sequence: TGTGCCAGCAGTGACGGGACTCACAAGCCCACAGATACGCAGTATTTT. The entire variable domain, with the rest obtained from reference TRBV28 and TRBJ2-3, is as follows: DVKVTQSSRYLVKRTGEKVFLECVQDMDHENMFWYRQDPGLGLRLIYFSYDVKMKEKGDIPEGYSVSREKKERFSLILESASTNQTSMYLCASSDGTHKPTDTQYFGPGTRLTVL.

Only one count was recorded for this clone. The chain combines TRBV10-3 with TRBJ2-5; the D gene could be TRBD1 or TRBD2 (5 bases each). CDR3 length: 16 amino acids. Germline loops: CDR1 ENHRY, CDR2 SYGVKD. V was pared by 0 bases and J by 7 bases, with 18 bases between. CDR3 region: CAISESRGRQRGTQYF. The CDR3 coding sequence is TGTGCCATCAGTGAGTCGAGGGGAAGACAGAGAGGGACCCAGTACTTC.

The chain joins TRBV4-1 to TRBJ2-2; 11 bases line up with TRBD2. Trimming took 6 bases from V and 6 from J; bases not matched to a gene: 6. The CDR3 contains 15 residues. CDR1 and CDR2 from the germline V gene are MGHRA and YSYEKL. The chain's CDR3 is CASSILAGDSGELFF. CDR3 in DNA: TGCGCCAGCAGTATACTAGCGGGAGATTCCGGGGAGCTGTTTTTT.

The chain combines TRBV4-1 with TRBJ2-1; D not certain. This CDR3 is 12 amino acids long. The ends were cut back, 4 bases at V and 2 bases at J, with 3 bases in the middle. Germline CDR1 is MGHRA and CDR2 is YSYEKL. CDR3 region: CASSPTYNEQFF. The CDR3 DNA is TGCGCCAGCAGCCCAACCTACAATGAGCAGTTCTTC.

The J gene is TRBJ1-5, the V gene TRBV19; no firm D call. V was clipped by 0 bases and J by 2 bases, with 8 bases between them. CDR3 length equals 15 residues. The germline CDR1 and CDR2 sequences are LNHDA and SQIVND (reference sequence). The CDR3 protein is CASSIDRAGNQPQHF. CDR3 coding DNA: TGTGCCAGTAGTATAGATCGGGCAGGCAATCAGCCCCAGCATTTT.

The rearrangement uses TRBV10-2 and TRBJ2-2; no clear D gene. The CDR3 extends over 12 amino acids. Trimming left V 5 bases short and J 0 bases short, with 1 base between. CDR1 and CDR2 from the germline V gene are WSHSY and SAAADI. The DNA for the CDR3 is TGCGCCAGCAGTACGAACACCGGGGAGCTGTTTTTT. Amino acids: CASSTNTGELFF.

The rearrangement links TRBV13 to TRBJ2-7, with D tentatively TRBD1 (6 bases). Germline V gives CDR1 PRHDT, CDR2 FYEKMQ (reference sequence). The CDR3 is 14 residues long. The V and J ends lost 2 bases and 4 bases respectively, with 12 bases between them. The CDR3: CASSLTAGEYEQYF. In DNA form, the CDR3 reads TGTGCCAGCAGCTTAACGGCAGGGGAATACGAGCAGTACTTC.

In this sample, this clone turned up a few times. The chain has TRBV5-1 and TRBJ1-1, with 8 bases that match TRBD1. The germline gives CDR1 SGHRS, CDR2 YFSETQ. This CDR3 has 15 residues. The V and J ends lost 6 bases and 1 base, in that order; junction bases with no gene match: 8. The CDR3 region has the DNA TGCGCCAGCATCCAGGGGGCAGGGGGGAACACTGAAGCTTTCTTT. Amino acid sequence: CASIQGAGGNTEAFF.

The CDR3 sequence: CASSPPMRSYEQYF. CDR3 bases: TGTGCCAGCAGCCCCCCAATGCGCTCCTACGAGCAGTACTTC. The V and J genes are TRBV11-2 and TRBJ2-7; D remains unclear. Germline V CDR1 and CDR2: SGHAT, FQNNGV. V lost 5 bases and J lost 0, with 11 bases in between. The CDR3 sequence is 14 residues long.

The chain carries TRBV6-1 and TRBJ1-1; 7 nucleotides align to TRBD1. CDR1 and CDR2 (germline): MNHNS, SASEGT. Unmatched junction bases numbered 10, after V lost 4 bases and J lost 5 bases. This CDR3 contains 15 residues. The CDR3 nucleotides are TGTGCCAGCAGTGTTTCGCCAGGGGGACATACTGAAGCTTTCTTT. Amino acids: CASSVSPGGHTEAFF.

The genes are TRBV2 and TRBJ1-1; D call uncertain. The CDR3 consists of 13 residues. From germline, CDR1 is SNHLY and CDR2 FYNNEI. Trimming left V 6 bases short and J 5 bases short, with 13 bases between. The CDR3 DNA is TGTGCCAGCAGAATAAGCGGAGGAACTGAAGCTTTCTTT. Translation: CASRISGGTEAFF. Variable domain in full (rest from reference TRBV2 and TRBJ1-1): EPEVTQTPSHQVTQMGQEVILRCVPISNHLYFYWYRQILGQKVEFLVSFYNNEISEKSEIFDDQFSVERPDGSNFTLKIRSTKLEDSAMYFCASRISGGTEAFFGQGTRLTVV.

This clone showed up just once. The chain carries TRBV19 and TRBJ2-7, with 9 nucleotides matching TRBD1. The CDR3 runs to 14 residues. CDR1 and CDR2 (germline): LNHDA, SQIVND (reference sequence). V trimming: 5 bases; J trimming: 2 bases; junction bases outside the gene matches: 4. The CDR3, as DNA: TGTGCCAGTAGTTCGGGACAGGGCCCCTACGAGCAGTACTTC. It translates to CASSSGQGPYEQYF.